This T cell receptor (beta chain) was sequenced for a study of multiple sclerosis patients with progressive multifocal leukoencephalopathy. General study findings and limits: Less diverse TRB repertoires were suggested in most PML patients. It is unclear whether the findings reflect JC virus infection or general immunocompromise.

This CDR3 is built from 14 residues. V was clipped by 5 bases and J by 5 bases; unmatched bases: 3. Per germline, CDR1 MNHEY and CDR2 SMNVEV (reference sequence). In the case of this clone: Its antigen is not identified.

Generated by immunoSEQ multiplex PCR, the TCRdb table keeps only in-frame clones and is missing some. The sample holds 26,000 or so clones, around 93% seen once. Time point denoted: about a year of natalizumab therapy. Controls were natalizumab-treated multiple sclerosis patients who did not develop PML, sampled longitudinally. T1 marks 6 months and T2 marks 12 months of natalizumab therapy. The receptor was isolated from a man younger than 40 with multiple sclerosis. Sequenced here: PBMCs, sampled from a patient treated with natalizumab. This sequence joins TRBV27 and TRBJ2-3; TRBD2 aligns across 11 bases. The CDR3 protein is CASSLLAGVDTQYF. CDR3 DNA sequence: TGTGCCAGCAGTCTACTAGCGGGGGTAGATACGCAGTATTTT.